Below, 27 T cell receptor beta chains from the same sample are listed, as sequenced in a study of T-cell memory formation after mild COVID-19. TCRdb fed the 5' RACE reads into MiXCR, producing one record per CDR3 protein. The sample holds 550,000 to 700,000 distinct CDR3 sequences, 17% seen once. The sequencing sample was made of PBMCs or a T cell subset sorted from them (not recorded which). These receptors all come from an adult woman who had mild COVID-19 (a few samples of this study predate the infection). Cell type and time point are not known.

This clonotype was detected ten times or more. The J gene is TRBJ1-3, the V gene TRBV4-1; the D is unclear. Germline values: CDR1 MGHRA, CDR2 YSYEKL. The V end lost 0 bases, the J end lost 0 bases, and 0 bases lay between the germline ends. The CDR3 totals 13 residues. The DNA for the CDR3 is TGCGCCAGCAGCCAAGACTCTGGAAACACCATATATTTT. It codes for CASSQDSGNTIYF.

This clonotype was seen a few times. The chain is built from TRBV5-1 and TRBJ2-2; D gene ambiguous. This CDR3 region has 15 residues. The germline CDR1 and CDR2 sequences are SGHRS and YFSETQ. The V and J ends lost 1 base and 5 bases respectively, with 12 bases between them. The CDR3 DNA reads TGCGCCAGCAGCTTGCAAGGGCCTATAACCGGGGAGCTGTTTTTT. Translated, it gives CASSLQGPITGELFF.

V usage is TRBV4-3 and J usage is TRBJ1-1; D not certain. CDR3 length: 14 amino acids. V shed 3 bases and J shed 2 bases, with 10 bases lying between them. CDR1 is LGHNA, CDR2 YSLEER, per germline. Here the CDR3 reads CASSQPTVNTEAFF. The CDR3 DNA sequence: TGCGCCAGCAGCCAGCCGACGGTTAACACTGAAGCTTTCTTT.

In its sample, this clonotype was seen a few times. The chain uses TRBV5-1 and TRBJ2-3, with D perhaps given as TRBD1 or TRBD2 (5 bases each). The V and J ends lost 0 bases and 4 bases respectively, with 15 bases between them. The CDR3 contains 16 residues. Germline values: CDR1 SGHRS, CDR2 YFSETQ. Written as DNA, the CDR3 is TGCGCCAGCAGCTTGGATCGGACATTTAGCGCAGATACGCAGTATTTT. Amino acid sequence: CASSLDRTFSADTQYF.

This clonotype was counted only a few times. The chain combines TRBV12-3 or TRBV12-4 with TRBJ2-7; TRBD2 matches at 8 bases. The CDR3 totals 16 residues. J was trimmed by 0 bases and V by 5 bases; bases with no gene match: 9. This CDR3 reads CASSLRTSQSSYEQYF. In nucleotides, the CDR3 is TGTGCCAGCAGTCTTCGGACTAGCCAGAGCTCCTACGAGCAGTACTTC.

The chain has TRBV27 and TRBJ2-2; D not certain. V was shortened by 6 bases and J by 6 bases, with 17 bases between the two germline ends. The germline V gene encodes CDR1 MNHEY and CDR2 SMNVEV (reference sequence). The CDR3 has 15 residues. The CDR3 DNA sequence: TGTGCCAGCAGAGTATCGCGAATAAGTGCCGGGGAGCTGTTTTTT. It codes for CASRVSRISAGELFF.

V is TRBV4-3 and J is TRBJ2-5, with TRBD2 identical over 12 bases. The CDR3 has 17 amino acids. CDR1 is LGHNA, CDR2 YSLEER, per germline. Unmatched junction bases numbered 8, after V lost 1 base and J lost 5 bases. The CDR3, as DNA: TGCGCCAGCAGCCAAGGACGACTAGCGGGAGATGGGGAGACCCAGTACTTC. It translates to CASSQGRLAGDGETQYF.

V usage is TRBV7-6 and J usage is TRBJ2-5; 7 bases are a match to TRBD2. V was clipped by 5 bases and J by 0 bases; unmatched bases: 6. The germline CDR1 and CDR2 sequences are SGHVS and FNYEAQ. The CDR3 is 15 residues long. CDR3 nucleotides: TGTGCCAGCAGCCCCCTCGGGGGGAACCAAGAGACCCAGTACTTC. Translating it yields CASSPLGGNQETQYF.

This chain uses TRBV29-1 with TRBJ2-7; no firm D call. CDR3 size: 12 residues. V was clipped by 5 bases and J by 0 bases, with 8 bases between them. CDR1 is SQVTM and CDR2 is ANQGSEA in the germline V gene. CDR3 sequence: CSVRVSSYEQYF. CDR3 nucleotide sequence: TGCAGCGTTAGGGTGAGCTCCTACGAGCAGTACTTC.

This clonotype turned up a few times. The rearrangement uses TRBV12-3 or TRBV12-4 and TRBJ2-2, with TRBD2 matching over 7 bases. The CDR3 runs to 14 residues. After removal of 7 bases from V and 5 bases from J, the junction contained 7 bases not matched to a gene. DNA of the CDR3: TGTGCCAGCATATGGGGGGGGAAGACCGGGGAGCTGTTTTTT. Translation: CASIWGGKTGELFF.

A few counts support this clonotype. The CDR3 DNA follows: TGTGCCAGCAGTTATAGGGCTTCTGGGGCCAACGTCCTGACTTTC. Its translation: CASSYRASGANVLTF. This chain links TRBV27 with TRBJ2-6, with no clear D. Germline V lookup: CDR1 MNHEY, CDR2 SMNVEV (reference sequence). This CDR3 is 15 amino acids long. V lost 4 bases and J 1 base, leaving 8 bases between the germline ends.

This clonotype was found a few times. The chain combines TRBV6-1 with TRBJ2-2; D remains ambiguous. The ends were cut back, 2 bases at V and 3 bases at J, with 7 bases in the middle. Per germline, CDR1 MNHNS and CDR2 SASEGT. This CDR3 has 14 amino acids. The CDR3 is CASSESPYTGELFF. CDR3 nucleotide sequence: TGTGCCAGCAGTGAAAGTCCATACACCGGGGAGCTGTTTTTT.

This clonotype came up a few times. This CDR3 reads CASSQNVGRDQPQHF. The CDR3 bases are TGTGCCAGCAGCCAGAACGTGGGCAGGGATCAGCCCCAGCATTTT. V is TRBV28 and J is TRBJ1-5, with D tentatively TRBD1 (5 bases). The CDR3 loop spans 15 amino acids. Trimming shortened V by 6 bases and J by 5 bases, and 17 bases separated the two germline ends. Germline lookup yields CDR1 MDHEN and CDR2 SYDVKM.

Here the CDR3 DNA reads TGCAGTGCTTACAGGGGTGGAAACACCATATATTTT. It specifies CSAYRGGNTIYF. The V gene is TRBV20-1, the J gene TRBJ1-3, with 7 bases that match TRBD1. With 5 bases clipped from V and 3 bases from J, the junction kept 1 base outside the gene matches. The CDR3 consists of 12 residues. The germline CDR1 and CDR2 sequences are DFQATT and SNEGSKA (reference sequence).

This clonotype showed up just a few times. The rearrangement uses TRBV24-1 and TRBJ2-3; D gene unclear. Germline V gene lookup returns CDR1 KGHDR and CDR2 SFDVKD. This CDR3 region has 13 residues. V shed 3 bases and J shed 4 bases, with 7 bases lying between them. The chain's CDR3 is CATSDQVPDTQYF. CDR3 bases: TGTGCCACCAGTGATCAGGTTCCAGATACGCAGTATTTT.

As for this clonotype: One base away lies a much larger clone, so this may be a sequencing read error. For the CDR3, the DNA is TGTGCCAGCAGCTTGGAAAGGGCCCAAGAGACCCAGTACTTC. As protein: CASSLERAQETQYF. This sequence joins TRBV5-4 and TRBJ2-5; D ambiguous. Germline assignment: CDR1 SGHNT and CDR2 YYREEE (reference sequence). This CDR3 is built from 14 residues. Deletions cut 0 bases from V and 1 base from J, with 7 bases between.

This clonotype was detected a few times. J is TRBJ2-3 and V is TRBV7-8, with TRBD2 as a possible D gene (5 bases). The germline V gene has CDR1 SGHVS and CDR2 FQNEAQ. Trimming took off 5 bases at V and 5 bases at J, with 14 bases between the two ends. The CDR3 spans 14 residues. This CDR3 is CASSGPPGIDTQYF. In nucleotides, the CDR3 is TGTGCCAGCAGCGGCCCTCCGGGGATAGATACGCAGTATTTT.

This clonotype was counted between two and nine times. The chain is built from TRBV3-1 and TRBJ2-1; TRBD2 matches at 16 bases. Unmatched junction bases numbered 5, after V lost 0 bases and J lost 6 bases. The CDR3 loop spans 18 amino acids. The V gene's germline CDR1 is LGHDT and CDR2 YNNKEL (reference sequence). This CDR3 reads CASSQEGLAGGLSNEQFF. CDR3 nucleotide sequence: TGTGCCAGCAGCCAAGAGGGACTAGCGGGAGGGCTCAGCAATGAGCAGTTCTTC.

This clonotype was found a few times. The V gene is TRBV15, the J gene TRBJ1-2, with 9 bases fitting TRBD1. The CDR3 has 14 residues. With 3 bases clipped from V and 7 bases from J, the junction kept 6 bases outside the gene matches. Per the germline V gene, CDR1 is LNHNV and CDR2 is YYDKDF (reference sequence). This chain's CDR3 is CATSRTRTGAGYTF. The CDR3 nucleotides are TGTGCCACCAGCAGGACCCGGACAGGGGCTGGCTACACCTTC. The full variable domain, rest sourced from reference TRBV15 and TRBJ1-2, is DAMVIQNPRYQVTQFGKPVTLSCSQTLNHNVMYWYQQKSSQAPKLLFHYYDKDFNNEADTPDNFQSRRPNTSFCFLDIRSPGLGDTAMYLCATSRTRTGAGYTFGSGTRLTVV.

The CDR3 coding sequence is TGTGCCAGCAGCTCCCGCCCCCGGGTTCTCTATGGCTACACCTTC. Translation: CASSSRPRVLYGYTF. This chain links TRBV7-4 with TRBJ1-2; D is undetermined. Germline-derived CDR1 and CDR2 are SGHVT and SQSDAQ. This CDR3 has 15 residues. Trimming left V 4 bases short and J 4 bases short, with 16 bases between.

This chain joins TRBV12-3 or TRBV12-4 and TRBJ2-4, with 8 bases aligning to TRBD1. The V segment lost 5 bases and the J segment 6 bases; nucleotides outside the gene matches: 6. The CDR3 loop spans 14 amino acids. CDR3 in amino acids: CASSPRQGSNIQYF. The CDR3 DNA reads TGTGCCAGCAGTCCGAGACAGGGGTCAAACATTCAGTACTTC.

V gene TRBV12-3 or TRBV12-4 combines with J gene TRBJ2-3; 7 bases align to TRBD2. The CDR3 is made up of 14 amino acids. Trimming took 3 bases from V and 4 from J; bases not matched to a gene: 4. The CDR3 here is CASSFPREPDTQYF. CDR3 DNA sequence: TGTGCCAGCAGTTTCCCGCGGGAGCCAGATACGCAGTATTTT.

This sequence joins TRBV10-2 and TRBJ1-1; 7 nucleotides agree with TRBD1. After removal of 4 bases from V and 1 base from J, the junction contained 9 bases not matched to a gene. CDR3 length: 16 residues. In germline, CDR1 is WSHSY, CDR2 SAAADI. The CDR3 spells CASSVQGTRRNTEAFF. For the CDR3, the DNA is TGCGCCAGCAGTGTACAGGGGACCCGACGGAACACTGAAGCTTTCTTT.

This chain links TRBV7-9 with TRBJ2-1; 8 nucleotides agree with TRBD2. Germline-derived CDR1 and CDR2 are SEHNR and FQNEAQ (reference sequence). Germline trimming cut 4 bases from V and 6 bases from J; bases unmatched to any gene: 2. This CDR3 has 13 residues. The CDR3 loop reads CASSSAGVNEQFF. In DNA, the CDR3 is TGTGCCAGCAGCTCAGCGGGAGTCAATGAGCAGTTCTTC.

This clonotype has only a few counts. This chain connects TRBV6-2 or TRBV6-3 to TRBJ2-7; 9 bases are shared with TRBD1. The CDR3 has 16 residues. V was pared by 1 base and J by 3 bases, with 7 bases of the junction left unmatched. Germline V gene data show CDR1 as MNHEY and CDR2 as SVGEGT. This CDR3 is CASSYFYGTGSYEQYF. The CDR3 nucleotides read TGTGCCAGCAGTTACTTCTACGGGACAGGGAGCTACGAGCAGTACTTC.

This sequence joins TRBV5-1 and TRBJ2-6; D gene ambiguous. CDR3 length equals 16 residues. Per the germline V gene, CDR1 is SGHRS and CDR2 is YFSETQ. V lost 0 bases to trimming and J lost 4 bases, with 11 bases between them. The CDR3 bases are TGCGCCAGCAGCTTGGTGGGCGGCCCGGGGGCCAACGTCCTGACTTTC. Protein: CASSLVGGPGANVLTF.

The V and J genes are TRBV24-1 and TRBJ2-1, with no clear D. The V end lost 0 bases, the J end lost 9 bases, and 8 bases lay between the germline ends. The CDR3 totals 13 residues. CDR1 is KGHDR and CDR2 is SFDVKD in the germline V gene. CDR3 bases: TGTGCCACCAGTGATTTGGACTCTGGTGAGCAGTTCTTC. Translated: CATSDLDSGEQFF.